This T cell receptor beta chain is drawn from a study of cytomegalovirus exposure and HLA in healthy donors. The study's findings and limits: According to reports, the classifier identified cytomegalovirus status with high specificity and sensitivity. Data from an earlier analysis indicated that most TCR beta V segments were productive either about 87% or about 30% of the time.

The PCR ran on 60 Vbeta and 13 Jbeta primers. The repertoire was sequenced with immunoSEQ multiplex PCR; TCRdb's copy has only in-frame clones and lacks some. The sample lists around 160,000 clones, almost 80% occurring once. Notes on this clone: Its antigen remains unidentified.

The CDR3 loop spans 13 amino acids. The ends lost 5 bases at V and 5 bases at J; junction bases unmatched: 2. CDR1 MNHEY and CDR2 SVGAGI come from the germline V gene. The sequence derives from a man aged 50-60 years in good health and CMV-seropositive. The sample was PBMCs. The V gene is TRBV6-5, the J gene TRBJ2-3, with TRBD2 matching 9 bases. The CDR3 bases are TGTGCCAGCAGTCGGCGGGGGGGAGATACGCAGTATTTT. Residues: CASSRRGGDTQYF.